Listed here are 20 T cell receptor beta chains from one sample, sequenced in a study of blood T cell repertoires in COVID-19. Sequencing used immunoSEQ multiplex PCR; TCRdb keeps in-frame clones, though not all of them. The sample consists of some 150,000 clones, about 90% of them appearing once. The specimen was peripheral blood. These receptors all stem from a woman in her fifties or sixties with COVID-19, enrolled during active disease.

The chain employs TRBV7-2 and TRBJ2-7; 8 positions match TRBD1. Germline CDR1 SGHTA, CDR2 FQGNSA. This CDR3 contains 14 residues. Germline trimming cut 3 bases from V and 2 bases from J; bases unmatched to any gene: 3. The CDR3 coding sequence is TGTGCCAGCAGCTTCCAGACAGGGGCCTACGAGCAGTACTTC. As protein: CASSFQTGAYEQYF.

DNA of the CDR3: TGTGCCAGCAGTGTACAGCCGGGAGACGGCTACGAGCAGTACTTC. It codes for CASSVQPGDGYEQYF. The J gene is TRBJ2-7, the V gene TRBV28; weak D call: TRBD2 (6 bases). The CDR3 has 15 residues. Germline-derived CDR1 and CDR2 are MDHEN and SYDVKM. Trimming pared 5 bases from V and 3 bases from J, leaving 17 bases between.

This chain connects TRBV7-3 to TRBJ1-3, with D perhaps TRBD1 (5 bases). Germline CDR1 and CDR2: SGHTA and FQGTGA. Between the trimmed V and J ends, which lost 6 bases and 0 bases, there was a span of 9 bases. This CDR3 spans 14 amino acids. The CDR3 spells CASSPGSSGNTIYF. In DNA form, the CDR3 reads TGTGCCAGCAGTCCAGGGTCCTCTGGAAACACCATATATTTT.

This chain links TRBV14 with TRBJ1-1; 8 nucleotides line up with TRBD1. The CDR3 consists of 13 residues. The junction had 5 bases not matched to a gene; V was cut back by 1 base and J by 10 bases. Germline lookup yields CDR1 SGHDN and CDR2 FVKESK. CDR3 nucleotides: TGTGCCAGCAGCCAAGGACGGACAGGGCCAGCTTTCTTT. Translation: CASSQGRTGPAFF.

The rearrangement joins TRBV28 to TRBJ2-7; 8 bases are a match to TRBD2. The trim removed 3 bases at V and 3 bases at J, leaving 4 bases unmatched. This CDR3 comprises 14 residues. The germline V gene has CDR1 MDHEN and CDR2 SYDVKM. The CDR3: CASSFWTSYYEQYF. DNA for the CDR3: TGTGCCAGCAGTTTTTGGACTAGCTACTACGAGCAGTACTTC. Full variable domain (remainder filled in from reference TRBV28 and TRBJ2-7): DVKVTQSSRYLVKRTGEKVFLECVQDMDHENMFWYRQDPGLGLRLIYFSYDVKMKEKGDIPEGYSVSREKKERFSLILESASTNQTSMYLCASSFWTSYYEQYFGPGTRLTVT.

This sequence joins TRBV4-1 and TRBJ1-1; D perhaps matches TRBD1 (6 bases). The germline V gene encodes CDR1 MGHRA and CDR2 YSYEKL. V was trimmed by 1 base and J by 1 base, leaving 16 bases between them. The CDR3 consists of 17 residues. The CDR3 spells CASSQGIFRTENTEAFF. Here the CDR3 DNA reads TGCGCCAGCAGCCAAGGTATCTTCCGGACAGAGAACACTGAAGCTTTCTTT.

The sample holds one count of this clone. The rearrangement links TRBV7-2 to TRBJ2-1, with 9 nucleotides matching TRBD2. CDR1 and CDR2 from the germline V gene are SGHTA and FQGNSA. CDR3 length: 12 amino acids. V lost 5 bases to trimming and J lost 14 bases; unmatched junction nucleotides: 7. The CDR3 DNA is TGTGCCAGCAGCCCGTCATGGACTAGCGAGTTCTTC. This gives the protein CASSPSWTSEFF.

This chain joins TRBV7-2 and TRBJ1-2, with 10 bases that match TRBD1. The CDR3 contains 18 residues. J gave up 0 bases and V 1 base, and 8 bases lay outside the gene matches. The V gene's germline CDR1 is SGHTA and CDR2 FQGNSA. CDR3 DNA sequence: TGTGCCAGCAGCTTAGTGGGGGGACAGGGGTCGGCTAACTATGGCTACACCTTC. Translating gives CASSLVGGQGSANYGYTF.

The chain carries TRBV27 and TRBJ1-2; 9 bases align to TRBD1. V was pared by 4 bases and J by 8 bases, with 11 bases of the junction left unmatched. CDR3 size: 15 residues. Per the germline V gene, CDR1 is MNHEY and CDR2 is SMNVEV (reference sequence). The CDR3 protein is CASSSRLDRGGGYTF. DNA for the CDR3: TGTGCCAGCAGTTCGCGACTGGACAGGGGTGGAGGCTACACCTTC.

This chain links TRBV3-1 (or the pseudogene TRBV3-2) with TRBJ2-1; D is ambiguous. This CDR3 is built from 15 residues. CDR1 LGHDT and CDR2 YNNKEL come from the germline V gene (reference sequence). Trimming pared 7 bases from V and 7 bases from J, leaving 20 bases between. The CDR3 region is CASTLHGLNGNEQFF. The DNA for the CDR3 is TGTGCCAGCACCCTACATGGGCTGAATGGAAATGAGCAGTTCTTC.

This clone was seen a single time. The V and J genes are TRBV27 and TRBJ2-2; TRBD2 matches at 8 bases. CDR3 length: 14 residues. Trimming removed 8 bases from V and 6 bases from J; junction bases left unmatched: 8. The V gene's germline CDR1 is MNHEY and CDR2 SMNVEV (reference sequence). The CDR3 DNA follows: TGTGCCAGCCTACGGACTAGCAGGGCCGGGGAGCTGTTTTTT. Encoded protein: CASLRTSRAGELFF.

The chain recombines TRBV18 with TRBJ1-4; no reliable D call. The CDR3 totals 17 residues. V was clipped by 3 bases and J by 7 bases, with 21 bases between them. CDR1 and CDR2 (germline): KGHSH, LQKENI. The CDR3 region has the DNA TGTGCCAGCTCACCCCCTGGAGGGAGACCCCTTCCTGAAAAACTGTTTTTT. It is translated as CASSPPGGRPLPEKLFF.

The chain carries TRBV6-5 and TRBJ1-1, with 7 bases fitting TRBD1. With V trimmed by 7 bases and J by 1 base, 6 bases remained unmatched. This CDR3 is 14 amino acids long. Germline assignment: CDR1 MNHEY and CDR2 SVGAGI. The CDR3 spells CASTTRDRNTEAFF. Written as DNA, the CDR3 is TGTGCCAGCACCACCCGGGACAGGAACACTGAAGCTTTCTTT.

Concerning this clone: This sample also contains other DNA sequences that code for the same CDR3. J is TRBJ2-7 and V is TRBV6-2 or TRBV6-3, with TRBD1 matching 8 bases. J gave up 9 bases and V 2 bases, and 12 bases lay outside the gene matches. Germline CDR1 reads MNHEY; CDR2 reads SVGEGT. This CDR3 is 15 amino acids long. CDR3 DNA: TGTGCCAGCAGTTACCGGGACAGGAGCAGTCGGGGGCAGTACTTC. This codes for CASSYRDRSSRGQYF.

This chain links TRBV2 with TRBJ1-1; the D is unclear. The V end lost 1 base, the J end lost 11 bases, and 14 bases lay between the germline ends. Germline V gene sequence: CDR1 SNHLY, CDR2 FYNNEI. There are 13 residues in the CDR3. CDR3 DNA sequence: TGTGCCAGCAGTGAAGATGAACGGCGCGGGGCTTTCTTT. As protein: CASSEDERRGAFF.

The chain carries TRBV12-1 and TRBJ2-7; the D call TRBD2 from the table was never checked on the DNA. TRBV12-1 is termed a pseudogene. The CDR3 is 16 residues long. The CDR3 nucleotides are TGTGCCAGCAGCATTAGCGGGGCCGGAAGCTCCTACGAGCAGTACTTC. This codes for CASSISGAGSSYEQYF.

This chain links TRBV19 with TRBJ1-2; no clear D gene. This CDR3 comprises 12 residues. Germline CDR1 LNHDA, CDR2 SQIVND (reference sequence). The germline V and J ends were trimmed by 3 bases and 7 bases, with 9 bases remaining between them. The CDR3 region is CASSINLSGYTF. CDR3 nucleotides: TGTGCCAGTAGTATTAACTTGAGTGGCTACACCTTC.

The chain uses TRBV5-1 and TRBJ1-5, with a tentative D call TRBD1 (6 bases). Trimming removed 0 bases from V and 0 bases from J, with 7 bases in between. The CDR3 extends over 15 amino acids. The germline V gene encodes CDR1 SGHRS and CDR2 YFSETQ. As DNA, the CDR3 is TGCGCCAGCAGCTTGGTAGGGGGTAGCAATCAGCCCCAGCATTTT. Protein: CASSLVGGSNQPQHF.

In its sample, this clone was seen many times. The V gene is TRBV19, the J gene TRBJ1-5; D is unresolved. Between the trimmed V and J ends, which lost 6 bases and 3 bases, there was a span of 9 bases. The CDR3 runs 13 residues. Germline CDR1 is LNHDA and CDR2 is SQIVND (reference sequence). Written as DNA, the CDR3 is TGTGCCAGTAGGGCGGCGCTCAATCAGCCCCAGCATTTT. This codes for CASRAALNQPQHF.

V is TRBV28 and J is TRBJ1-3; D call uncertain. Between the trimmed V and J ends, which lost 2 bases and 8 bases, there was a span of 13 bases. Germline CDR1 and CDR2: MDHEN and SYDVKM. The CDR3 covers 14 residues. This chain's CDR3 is CASSLAGPRDTIYF. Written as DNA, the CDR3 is TGTGCCAGCAGTTTAGCTGGACCGCGGGACACCATATATTTT. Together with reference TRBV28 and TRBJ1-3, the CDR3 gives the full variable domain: DVKVTQSSRYLVKRTGEKVFLECVQDMDHENMFWYRQDPGLGLRLIYFSYDVKMKEKGDIPEGYSVSREKKERFSLILESASTNQTSMYLCASSLAGPRDTIYFGEGSWLTVV.